What follows are 17 T cell receptor beta chains derived from one specimen sequenced in a study of shared clonotypes between healthy human individuals. Assay used: immunoSEQ multiplex PCR; TCRdb lists only in-frame clones, some missing. Of 600,000 or so clones in the sample, 95% to 98% were seen once. CD45RO-negative, CCR7-selected cells formed the naive CD8 fraction, which excluded terminally differentiated effector memory CD45RA+ cells. The sample was naive CD8+ T cells sorted from blood. Source of these receptors: a man in his thirties or forties in good health.

This clone was observed a single time. The chain employs TRBV6-5 and TRBJ2-6; TRBD2 might be the D (6 bases). V was pared by 4 bases and J by 3 bases, with 10 bases between. CDR1 MNHEY and CDR2 SVGAGI come from the germline V gene. The CDR3 loop spans 15 amino acids. The CDR3 reads CASSSRGFGANVLTF. The CDR3 DNA reads TGTGCCAGCAGTTCCCGGGGGTTTGGGGCCAACGTCCTGACTTTC.

CDR3 amino acids: CASSQDDPSSYNEQFF. CDR3 DNA: TGTGCCAGCAGCCAAGACGACCCTAGCTCCTACAATGAGCAGTTCTTC. The V and J genes are TRBV14 and TRBJ2-1; no firm D call. V was cut by 0 bases and J by 0 bases, with 9 bases left in between. Germline assignment: CDR1 SGHDN and CDR2 FVKESK. The CDR3 is 16 amino acids. The variable domain in full, with the rest retrieved from reference TRBV14 and TRBJ2-1, is EAGVTQFPSHSVIEKGQTVTLRCDPISGHDNLYWYRRVMGKEIKFLLHFVKESKQDESGMPNNRFLAERTGGTYSTLKVQPAELEDSGVYFCASSQDDPSSYNEQFFGPGTRLTVL.

A single count supports this clone. V usage is TRBV28 and J usage is TRBJ2-7, with unresolved D. This CDR3 comprises 14 residues. With 5 bases removed from V and 3 bases from J, the gap between germline ends came to 14 bases. Per germline, CDR1 MDHEN and CDR2 SYDVKM. The CDR3 is CASSPIGLDYEQYF. DNA for the CDR3: TGTGCCAGCAGTCCCATAGGGCTTGACTACGAGCAGTACTTC.

The genes are TRBV5-1 and TRBJ2-1; tentative D call: TRBD2 (6 bases). This CDR3 spans 17 amino acids. Germline V lookup: CDR1 SGHRS, CDR2 YFSETQ. Trimming stripped 4 bases from V and 5 bases from J, with 22 bases between. For the CDR3, the DNA is TGCGCCAGCAGCCTGCTCCCCTTGACGGGAGCGGACAATGAGCAGTTCTTC. Amino acids: CASSLLPLTGADNEQFF.

The rearrangement links TRBV5-8 to TRBJ1-5; D possibly corresponds to TRBD1 (5 bases). The germline V and J ends were trimmed by 3 bases and 3 bases, with 13 bases remaining between them. The CDR3 contains 15 residues. The germline V gene has CDR1 SGHTS and CDR2 YDEGEE. The CDR3 coding sequence is TGTGCCAGCAGCTCGGGACTGTTATACAATCAGCCCCAGCATTTT. This encodes CASSSGLLYNQPQHF.

This chain links TRBV7-9 with TRBJ2-7; D might be TRBD2 (6 bases). The CDR3 length is 17 residues. V lost 5 bases and J 2 bases, leaving 22 bases between the germline ends. Germline V gene sequence: CDR1 SEHNR, CDR2 FQNEAQ (reference sequence). The CDR3 spells CASSLPSGSGVPYEQYF. The DNA of the CDR3 is TGTGCCAGCAGCCTCCCCTCCGGTAGCGGAGTCCCCTACGAGCAGTACTTC.

This chain links TRBV7-9 with TRBJ2-2; 12 positions agree with TRBD2. V dropped 5 bases and J dropped 4; count of bases not matched to a gene: 5. CDR3 length equals 16 residues. Germline V gene data show CDR1 as SEHNR and CDR2 as FQNEAQ (reference sequence). Here the CDR3 DNA reads TGTGCCAGCAGCACAGGGACTAGCGGGTTCACCGGGGAGCTGTTTTTT. Its protein product is CASSTGTSGFTGELFF.

The chain has TRBV4-1 and TRBJ1-5, with D unclear. V was trimmed by 0 bases and J by 0 bases, leaving 18 bases between them. The CDR3 sequence is 19 residues long. The germline CDR1 and CDR2 sequences are MGHRA and YSYEKL. CDR3 sequence reads: CASSQDRPETSYSNQPQHF. The CDR3 coding sequence is TGCGCCAGCAGCCAAGATCGCCCAGAGACGAGTTATAGCAATCAGCCCCAGCATTTT.

CDR3: CASSYAAGSEKLFF. The DNA for the CDR3 is TGTGCCAGCAGTTATGCGGCAGGGAGTGAAAAACTGTTTTTT. The chain employs TRBV6-5 and TRBJ1-4; D may be TRBD1 (5 bases). The CDR3 is made up of 14 amino acids. Trimming cost V 3 bases and J 7 bases, with 12 bases left between them. Germline CDR1 and CDR2: MNHEY and SVGAGI.

This rearrangement joins TRBV29-1 to TRBJ1-1; D ambiguous. Trimming removed 3 bases at V and 0 bases at J, with 8 bases between. The CDR3 has 13 residues. Germline CDR1 reads SQVTM; CDR2 reads ANQGSEA. CDR3 nucleotides: TGCAGCGTTGAGTTGGGGTTGAACACTGAAGCTTTCTTT. Its protein product is CSVELGLNTEAFF.

The chain joins TRBV28 to TRBJ2-7; D ambiguous. V lost 3 bases to trimming and J lost 2 bases, with 8 bases between them. This CDR3 has 13 amino acids. Germline loops: CDR1 MDHEN, CDR2 SYDVKM. The DNA for the CDR3 is TGTGCCAGCAGTTTCACAGCCGCCTACGAGCAGTACTTC. This gives the protein CASSFTAAYEQYF.

V is TRBV7-8 and J is TRBJ2-2; D remains unclear. Trimming cost V 3 bases and J 1 base, with 6 bases left between them. This CDR3 contains 14 residues. Germline V lookup: CDR1 SGHVS, CDR2 FQNEAQ. CDR3 DNA: TGTGCCAGCAGCTTCGGGTGGAACACCGGGGAGCTGTTTTTT. Translation gives CASSFGWNTGELFF.

J is TRBJ2-1 and V is TRBV29-1; 11 bases map to TRBD2. The germline gives CDR1 SQVTM, CDR2 ANQGSEA. This CDR3 contains 13 residues. The V and J ends lost 7 bases and 2 bases, in that order; junction bases with no gene match: 1. As DNA, the CDR3 is TGCAGCGGTAGCGGGAGGGCCTACAATGAGCAGTTCTTC. Residues: CSGSGRAYNEQFF.

V and J are TRBV5-1 and TRBJ2-7; TRBD1 aligns across 7 bases. Germline CDR1 and CDR2: SGHRS and YFSETQ. V shed 6 bases and J 4 bases; nucleotides not matched to a gene: 10. This CDR3 comprises 14 residues. The CDR3 reads CASTYGQGVYEQYF. For the CDR3, the DNA is TGCGCCAGCACCTATGGCCAGGGGGTTTACGAGCAGTACTTC. Filled out from reference TRBV5-1 and TRBJ2-7, the complete variable domain reads KAGVTQTPRYLIKTRGQQVTLSCSPISGHRSVSWYQQTPGQGLQFLFEYFSETQRNKGNFPGRFSGRQFSNSRSEMNVSTLELGDSALYLCASTYGQGVYEQYFGPGTRLTVT.

J is TRBJ2-7 and V is TRBV13; 9 bases are shared with TRBD2. The germline V gene has CDR1 PRHDT and CDR2 FYEKMQ (reference sequence). Trimming removed 0 bases from V and 4 bases from J; junction bases left unmatched: 7. The CDR3 consists of 16 residues. CDR3 region: CASSLGGSGSWYEQYF. CDR3 DNA: TGTGCCAGCAGCTTAGGGGGTAGCGGGAGTTGGTACGAGCAGTACTTC.

V and J are TRBV7-9 and TRBJ2-2; D is unclear. V was trimmed by 1 base and J by 5 bases, leaving 11 bases between them. This CDR3 is built from 15 residues. Looked up from germline, CDR1 is SEHNR and CDR2 is FQNEAQ (reference sequence). The CDR3 region has the DNA TGTGCCAGCAGCTTAGGAGAGTTGTGGACCGGGGAGCTGTTTTTT. Its translation is CASSLGELWTGELFF.

The chain is built from TRBV5-1 and TRBJ2-5; 12 nucleotides align to TRBD2. The germline V gene encodes CDR1 SGHRS and CDR2 YFSETQ. This CDR3 contains 19 residues. V shed 4 bases, J shed 3 bases, and the junction held 16 bases outside the gene matches. For the CDR3, the DNA is TGCGCCAGCAGCCCCGCCCATCTAGCGGGAGGGCGAGTGAAAGAGACCCAGTACTTC. Encoded protein: CASSPAHLAGGRVKETQYF.